What follows is one T cell receptor (beta chain) and its context. Antigen unknown. This sample was taken from a study of T cell responses to AZD1222 COVID-19 vaccine. Regarding the study as a whole: Vaccine-associated CD4 TCRs ranged over spike, dominating at 160-218 and 743-854. A reported finding is that nearly half of spike-specific TCRs target unmutated variant regions. A rise in Spike-specific TCR breadth and depth followed two AZD1222 doses. Donors in the cohort were predominantly white British and more often female, and clonal diversity was possibly underestimated.

V shed 0 bases, J shed 9 bases, and the junction held 9 bases outside the gene matches. Germline V CDR1 and CDR2: SGDLS, YYNGEE. The CDR3 runs to 15 residues. Only in-frame clones appear in the TCRdb table, and some are missing; sequencing was by immunoSEQ multiplex PCR. The repertoire includes 110,000 to 150,000 clones, 85% to 95% of them detected once, and more than 0.7% sits in the top ten. This TCR was recovered from an adult in good health. V is TRBV9 and J is TRBJ2-4; 7 nucleotides match TRBD1. Specimen: peripheral blood, collected on day 0 of MenACWY control vaccination. The CDR3 protein is CASSVASGGNIIQYF. CDR3 sequence (DNA): TGTGCCAGCAGCGTAGCTTCAGGGGGTAATATCATTCAGTACTTC.